The TCR beta chain under discussion was sequenced for a study of PD-1 blockade in mismatch repair-deficient tumors. Study-level results: Tumor-resident clones, often undetectable pretreatment in blood, expanded then contracted after pembrolizumab.

The CDR3 has 14 residues. In germline, CDR1 is SGHVS, CDR2 FNYEAQ. Trimming stripped 3 bases from V and 0 bases from J, with 5 bases between. The method was immunoSEQ multiplex PCR; TCRdb's version includes in-frame clones alone and lacks a portion of them. The sample includes around 100,000 clones, over 65% seen only once; the top ten take around 6.5%. In the case of this clone: Its antigen remains unidentified.

The sequence derives from an adult with mismatch repair-deficient cancer. This chain connects TRBV7-6 to TRBJ1-4; D ambiguous. Sample: peripheral blood, taken about eight months after starting pembrolizumab. The DNA of the CDR3 is TGTGCCAGCAGCTTGCGGGCAACTAATGAAAAACTGTTTTTT. Translated: CASSLRATNEKLFF.